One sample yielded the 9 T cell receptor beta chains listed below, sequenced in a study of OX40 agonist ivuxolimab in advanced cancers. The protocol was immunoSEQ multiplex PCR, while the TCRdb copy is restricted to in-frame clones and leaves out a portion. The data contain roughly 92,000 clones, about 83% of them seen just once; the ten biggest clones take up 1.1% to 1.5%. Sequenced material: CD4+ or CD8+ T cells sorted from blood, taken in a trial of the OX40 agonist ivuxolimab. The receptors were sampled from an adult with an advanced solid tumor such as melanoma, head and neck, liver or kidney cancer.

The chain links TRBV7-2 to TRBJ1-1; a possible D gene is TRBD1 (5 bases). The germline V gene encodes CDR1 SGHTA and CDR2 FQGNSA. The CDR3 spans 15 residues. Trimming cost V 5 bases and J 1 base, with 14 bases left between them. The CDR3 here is CASSRGAAGNTEAFF. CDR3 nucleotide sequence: TGTGCCAGCAGCAGAGGGGCCGCGGGGAACACTGAAGCTTTCTTT.

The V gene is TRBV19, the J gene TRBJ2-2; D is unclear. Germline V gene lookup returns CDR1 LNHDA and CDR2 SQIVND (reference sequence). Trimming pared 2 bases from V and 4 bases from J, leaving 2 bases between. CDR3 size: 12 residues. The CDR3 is CASSIRTGELFF. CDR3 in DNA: TGTGCCAGTAGTATACGCACCGGGGAGCTGTTTTTT.

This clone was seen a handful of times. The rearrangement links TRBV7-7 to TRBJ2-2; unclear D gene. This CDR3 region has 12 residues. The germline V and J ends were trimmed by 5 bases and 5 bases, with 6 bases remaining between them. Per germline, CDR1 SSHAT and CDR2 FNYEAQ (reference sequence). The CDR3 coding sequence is TGTGCCAGCAGCATTATGACCGGGGAGCTGTTTTTT. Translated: CASSIMTGELFF.

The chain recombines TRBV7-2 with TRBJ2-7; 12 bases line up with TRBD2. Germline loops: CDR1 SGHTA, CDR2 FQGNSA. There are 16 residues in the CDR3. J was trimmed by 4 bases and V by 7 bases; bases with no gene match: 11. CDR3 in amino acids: CASTWRLAGGRYEQYF. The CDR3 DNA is TGTGCCAGCACCTGGCGGCTAGCGGGGGGGCGGTACGAGCAGTACTTC.

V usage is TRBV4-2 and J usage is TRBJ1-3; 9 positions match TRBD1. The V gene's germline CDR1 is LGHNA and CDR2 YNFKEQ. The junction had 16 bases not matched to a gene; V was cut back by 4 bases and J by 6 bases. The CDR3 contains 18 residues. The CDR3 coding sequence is TGTGCCAGCAGCCTCCGGGACAGGGCCCTATCCCCTGAAAACACCATATATTTT. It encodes CASSLRDRALSPENTIYF.

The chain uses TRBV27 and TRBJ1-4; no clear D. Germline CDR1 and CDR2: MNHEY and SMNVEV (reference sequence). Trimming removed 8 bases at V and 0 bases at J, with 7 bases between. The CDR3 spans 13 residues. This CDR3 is CASGRSTNEKLFF. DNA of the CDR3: TGTGCCAGCGGTCGGTCAACTAATGAAAAACTGTTTTTT.

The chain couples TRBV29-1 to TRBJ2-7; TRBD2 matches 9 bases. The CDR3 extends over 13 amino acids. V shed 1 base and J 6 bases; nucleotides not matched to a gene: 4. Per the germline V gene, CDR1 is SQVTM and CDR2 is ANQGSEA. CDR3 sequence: CSVEGGGVGEQYF. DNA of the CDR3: TGCAGCGTTGAAGGCGGGGGGGTGGGCGAGCAGTACTTC.

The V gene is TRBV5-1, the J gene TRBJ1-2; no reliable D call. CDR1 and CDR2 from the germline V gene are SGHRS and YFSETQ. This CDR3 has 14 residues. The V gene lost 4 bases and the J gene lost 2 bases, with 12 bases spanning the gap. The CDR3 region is CASSRTTVNYGYTF. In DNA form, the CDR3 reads TGCGCCAGCAGCCGGACCACGGTGAACTATGGCTACACCTTC. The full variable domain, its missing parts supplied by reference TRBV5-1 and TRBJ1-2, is KAGVTQTPRYLIKTRGQQVTLSCSPISGHRSVSWYQQTPGQGLQFLFEYFSETQRNKGNFPGRFSGRQFSNSRSEMNVSTLELGDSALYLCASSRTTVNYGYTFGSGTRLTVV.

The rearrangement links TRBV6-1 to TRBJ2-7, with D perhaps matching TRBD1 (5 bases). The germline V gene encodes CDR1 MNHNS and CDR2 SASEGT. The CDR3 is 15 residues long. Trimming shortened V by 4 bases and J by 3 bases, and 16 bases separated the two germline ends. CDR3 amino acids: CASSGGRGNFYEQYF. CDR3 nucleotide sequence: TGTGCCAGCAGTGGGGGCAGAGGAAATTTCTACGAGCAGTACTTC.